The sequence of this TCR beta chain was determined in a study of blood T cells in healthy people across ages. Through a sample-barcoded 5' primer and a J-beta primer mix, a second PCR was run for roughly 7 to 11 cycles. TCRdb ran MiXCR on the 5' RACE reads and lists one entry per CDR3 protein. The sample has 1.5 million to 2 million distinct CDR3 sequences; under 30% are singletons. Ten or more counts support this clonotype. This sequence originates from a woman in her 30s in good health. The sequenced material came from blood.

This CDR3 is CASQNMGVNIQYF. The DNA for the CDR3 is TGTGCCAGTCAGAATATGGGGGTAAACATTCAGTACTTC. V and J are TRBV6-5 and TRBJ2-4; the D call may be TRBD1 or TRBD2 (5 bases each). V gave up 9 bases and J gave up 6 bases, with 15 bases separating them. This CDR3 region has 13 residues. Germline values: CDR1 MNHEY, CDR2 SVGAGI.